A selection of T cell receptor beta chains follows, all from one sample in a study of blood T cell repertoires in COVID-19. Sequencing was performed with immunoSEQ multiplex PCR; in TCRdb, only in-frame clones are kept and a portion is missing. The sample includes around 200,000 clones, about 86% of them seen just once. Input material: peripheral blood. Receptors originate from a man in his thirties or forties with active or convalescent COVID-19. Each CDR3 is given with its conserved first and last residue. Each record gives: J gene, clone size, V gene, CDR3 protein. For some rows the clone size is stated as once, few or many, or as a class when expanded; others skip it.

j_gene: TRBJ1-2
abundance: NA
v_gene: TRBV7-9
CDR3aa: CASSGDSRYGYTF

j_gene: TRBJ1-3
abundance: NA
v_gene: TRBV27
CDR3aa: CASSSGLGGFGNTIYF

j_gene: TRBJ2-6
abundance: NA
v_gene: TRBV6-5
CDR3aa: CASSTYREANVLTF

j_gene: TRBJ1-5
abundance: NA
v_gene: TRBV18
CDR3aa: CASSPQDSSPLSNQPQHF

j_gene: TRBJ1-2
abundance: NA
v_gene: TRBV7-2
CDR3aa: CASSFSDRAFGYTF

j_gene: TRBJ2-5
abundance: NA
v_gene: TRBV6-5
CDR3aa: CAGRLAGEETQYF

j_gene: TRBJ1-6
abundance: NA
v_gene: TRBV3-1/TRBV3-2
CDR3aa: CASSPGEWNSPLHF

j_gene: TRBJ1-3
abundance: NA
v_gene: TRBV6-6
CDR3aa: CASSYGRDDSGNTIYF

j_gene: TRBJ1-2
abundance: NA
v_gene: TRBV14
CDR3aa: CASSQGGAGGWPGYGYTF

j_gene: TRBJ1-1
abundance: NA
v_gene: TRBV4-3
CDR3aa: CASSQDAGVTEAFF

j_gene: TRBJ2-7
abundance: NA
v_gene: TRBV5-1
CDR3aa: CASSSASGQGWREQYF

j_gene: TRBJ1-3
abundance: once
v_gene: TRBV3-1/TRBV3-2
CDR3aa: CASSHTGTIYF

j_gene: TRBJ2-3
abundance: NA
v_gene: TRBV11-3
CDR3aa: CASSSGQGSTDTQYF

j_gene: TRBJ2-5
abundance: NA
v_gene: TRBV6-5
CDR3aa: CASRETGGWAQYF

j_gene: TRBJ2-7
abundance: NA
v_gene: TRBV28
CDR3aa: CAASLTGSSEQYF

j_gene: TRBJ1-2
abundance: NA
v_gene: TRBV19
CDR3aa: CASSSGQGYGYGYTF

j_gene: TRBJ2-3
abundance: once
v_gene: TRBV19
CDR3aa: CASSIGTSGGATDTQYF